This T cell receptor (beta chain) came from a study of T-cell reconstitution after alpha-beta-depleted transplantation in children. The study's findings and limits: About two months after transplant, alpha-beta T cells reportedly came from several hundred expanded graft clones. Several patients had high TCRbeta diversity at day 60; it came from surviving recipient T cells and thymic progenitors.

Only a few counts were recorded for this clonotype. Its target is not known. This sample's TCRbeta library carried unique molecular identifier barcodes. MiXCR was run by TCRdb on the PCR reads, yielding one entry per CDR3 protein. The sample has 98,000 or so distinct CDR3 sequences; roughly a quarter are singletons. Germline V lookup: CDR1 SGHDT, CDR2 YYEEEE. There are 13 residues in the CDR3. The V and J ends lost 1 base and 7 bases respectively, with 11 bases between them. This sequence joins TRBV5-6 and TRBJ1-2; D not resolved. The clonotype comes from a boy aged 2 to 10 with acute lymphoblastic leukemia, due to receive a stem cell transplant. The specimen comprised PBMCs, sampled before TCRalphabeta/CD19-depleted stem cell transplant. The CDR3 sequence is CASSLSYEGGYTF. CDR3 nucleotides: TGTGCCAGCAGCTTGTCCTACGAGGGTGGCTACACCTTC.